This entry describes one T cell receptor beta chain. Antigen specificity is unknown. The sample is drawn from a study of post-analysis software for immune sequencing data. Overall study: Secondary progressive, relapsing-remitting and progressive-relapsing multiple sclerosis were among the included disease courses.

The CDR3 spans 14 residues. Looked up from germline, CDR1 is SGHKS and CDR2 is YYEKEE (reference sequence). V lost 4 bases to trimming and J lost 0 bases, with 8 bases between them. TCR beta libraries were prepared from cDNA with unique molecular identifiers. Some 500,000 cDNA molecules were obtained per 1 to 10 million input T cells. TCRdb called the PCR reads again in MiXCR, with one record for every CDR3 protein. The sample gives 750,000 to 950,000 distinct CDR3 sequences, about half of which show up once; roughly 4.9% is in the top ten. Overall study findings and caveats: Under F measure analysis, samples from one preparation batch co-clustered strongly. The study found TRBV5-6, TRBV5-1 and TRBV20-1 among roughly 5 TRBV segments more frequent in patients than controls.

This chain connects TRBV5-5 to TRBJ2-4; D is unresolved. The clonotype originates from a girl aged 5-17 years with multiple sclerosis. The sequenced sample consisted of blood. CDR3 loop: CASSLQAAKNIQYF. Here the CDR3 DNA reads TGTGCCAGCAGCCTGCAAGCAGCCAAAAACATTCAGTACTTC.